This T cell receptor beta chain was recovered during a study of blood T cell repertoires in COVID-19. Looking at the study overall: T cells, B-cell-depleted T cells, or PBMCs provided the cDNA or gDNA that served as material.

Libraries were prepared by immunoSEQ multiplex PCR; TCRdb keeps only in-frame clonotypes and omits some of them. The repertoire consists of fewer than 50,000 clones, with around nine tenths occurring once and the leading ten covering under 0.4%. The V and J ends lost 5 bases and 3 bases, in that order; junction bases with no gene match: 10. Germline CDR1 MNHEY, CDR2 SVGEGT. The CDR3 loop spans 16 amino acids. Sequencing was done on a sample of peripheral blood. The clonotype comes from a middle-aged man with COVID-19, enrolled during active disease. The chain carries TRBV6-2 or TRBV6-3 and TRBJ1-2; 9 bases align to TRBD1. CDR3 nucleotides: TGTGCCAGCAGTACATCTACAGGGGGCGCGGACTATGGCTACACCTTC. It yields the protein CASSTSTGGADYGYTF.